The 6 T cell receptor beta chains listed next were all sequenced from one sample in a study of cytomegalovirus exposure and HLA in healthy donors. Primers: 60 Vbeta forward and 13 Jbeta reverse. Libraries were prepared by immunoSEQ multiplex PCR; TCRdb keeps only in-frame clonotypes and omits some of them. The sample includes roughly 140,000 clones, 80% seen only once; the top ten take about 1.2%. The sample comprised PBMCs. The receptors were gathered from a female donor in good health and CMV-seronegative.

This chain uses TRBV6-5 with TRBJ2-5; maybe TRBD1 (6 bases). Trimming pared 3 bases from V and 2 bases from J, leaving 13 bases between. The germline CDR1 and CDR2 sequences are MNHEY and SVGAGI. CDR3 length equals 15 residues. The CDR3 loop reads CASSYWTDSQETQYF. The CDR3 DNA sequence: TGTGCCAGCAGTTATTGGACAGATTCACAAGAGACCCAGTACTTC.

The chain employs TRBV7-6 and TRBJ2-1; D is undetermined. The germline V gene has CDR1 SGHVS and CDR2 FNYEAQ. The CDR3 spans 12 residues. The ends were cut back, 5 bases at V and 10 bases at J, with 12 bases in the middle. CDR3 in amino acids: CASSVLGEEQFF. CDR3 DNA: TGTGCCAGCAGCGTTCTAGGAGAAGAGCAGTTCTTC.

This clone occurred once. The chain joins TRBV4-1 to TRBJ2-7; no clear D. V lost 0 bases, J lost 0 bases, and 3 bases lay in between. The CDR3 extends over 13 amino acids. Germline lookup yields CDR1 MGHRA and CDR2 YSYEKL. The CDR3: CASSQDNSYEQYF. For the CDR3, the DNA is TGCGCCAGCAGCCAAGACAACTCCTACGAGCAGTACTTC.

J is TRBJ1-4 and V is TRBV5-1; no definite D call. Germline-derived CDR1 and CDR2 are SGHRS and YFSETQ. The CDR3 loop spans 14 amino acids. With 1 base removed from V and 5 bases from J, the gap between germline ends came to 9 bases. DNA for the CDR3: TGCGCCAGCAGCTTGTCGCAGTACAATGAAAAACTGTTTTTT. It is translated as CASSLSQYNEKLFF.

With respect to this clone: This CDR3 is also generated by other DNA sequences in the sample. The rearrangement links TRBV19 to TRBJ1-1; 8 bases agree with TRBD1. CDR1 and CDR2 from the germline V gene are LNHDA and SQIVND (reference sequence). Trimming took 5 bases from V and 4 from J; bases not matched to a gene: 3. CDR3 length: 13 residues. CDR3 in DNA: TGTGCCAGTAGTTCTACAGGGGGCACTGAAGCTTTCTTT. This translates into CASSSTGGTEAFF.

This chain links TRBV6-5 with TRBJ1-3; 10 bases map to TRBD1. V trimming: 4 bases; J trimming: 0 bases; junction bases outside the gene matches: 3. Looked up from germline, CDR1 is MNHEY and CDR2 is SVGAGI. This CDR3 is 16 amino acids long. CDR3 sequence reads: CASSSGQGSSGNTIYF. The CDR3 DNA reads TGTGCCAGCAGTTCGGGACAGGGGAGCTCTGGAAACACCATATATTTT.